The 32 T cell receptor beta chains presented below share a single source sample, sequenced in a study of OX40 agonist ivuxolimab in advanced cancers. Profiling relied on immunoSEQ multiplex PCR, and the TCRdb table lists in-frame clones only, not all of them. The data show 60,000 to 70,000 clones, roughly 85% seen once. The sequencing here drew on CD4+ or CD8+ T cells sorted from blood, taken in a trial of the OX40 agonist ivuxolimab. These receptors all stem from an adult with an advanced solid tumor such as melanoma, head and neck, liver or kidney cancer.

This clone was recorded only once. V gene TRBV29-1 combines with J gene TRBJ1-3; no reliable D call. The V gene lost 3 bases and the J gene lost 4 bases, with 10 bases spanning the gap. CDR1 and CDR2 from the germline V gene are SQVTM and ANQGSEA. The CDR3 contains 13 residues. The CDR3 DNA sequence: TGCAGCGTTGAGGCCGATGGAGGAAACACCATATATTTT. As protein: CSVEADGGNTIYF.

The chain couples TRBV5-1 to TRBJ2-5, with a possible D match to TRBD2 (5 bases). CDR1 is SGHRS and CDR2 is YFSETQ in the germline V gene. The CDR3 runs to 15 residues. With 0 bases removed from V and 5 bases from J, the gap between germline ends came to 14 bases. The CDR3 nucleotides are TGCGCCAGCAGCTTGGAGTCGGCTAGCAGGGAGACCCAGTACTTC. This translates into CASSLESASRETQYF.

This rearrangement joins TRBV5-1 to TRBJ2-7; 7 bases line up with TRBD1. This CDR3 is built from 18 residues. V trimming: 5 bases; J trimming: 5 bases; junction bases outside the gene matches: 22. Germline CDR1 SGHRS, CDR2 YFSETQ. This CDR3 reads CASRNPNITGERTDEQYF. CDR3 DNA sequence: TGCGCCAGCAGAAACCCGAATATTACAGGGGAACGAACTGACGAGCAGTACTTC.

V is TRBV7-9 and J is TRBJ2-7; D is unresolved. The CDR3 is made up of 17 amino acids. V lost 4 bases to trimming and J lost 2 bases, with 21 bases between them. CDR1 and CDR2 (germline): SEHNR, FQNEAQ (reference sequence). In DNA, the CDR3 is TGTGCCAGCAGCTCCGAGATGCTCGGCGCCTCCACCTACGAGCAGTACTTC. It yields the protein CASSSEMLGASTYEQYF.

The chain couples TRBV6-5 to TRBJ2-7; the match to TRBD1 covers 10 bases. Losses at the gene ends were 5 bases for V and 2 bases for J; bases not matched to a gene: 6. The germline V gene encodes CDR1 MNHEY and CDR2 SVGAGI. This CDR3 spans 15 amino acids. CDR3 sequence (DNA): TGTGCCAGCAGTCGTAATGGACAGGGGGCCTACGAGCAGTACTTC. Residues: CASSRNGQGAYEQYF.

The chain links TRBV6-5 to TRBJ2-7; TRBD1 matches 10 bases. The CDR3 runs 12 residues. The V segment lost 8 bases and the J segment 4 bases; nucleotides outside the gene matches: 2. CDR1 is MNHEY and CDR2 is SVGAGI in the germline V gene. Written as DNA, the CDR3 is TGTGCCAGCGGGGACAGGGGATACGAGCAGTACTTC. Amino acid sequence: CASGDRGYEQYF.

The chain is built from TRBV30 and TRBJ2-7; 15 bases map to TRBD2. In germline, CDR1 is GTSNPN, CDR2 SVGIG (reference sequence). Trimming at V came to 4 bases and at J to 7 bases, leaving 8 bases not matched to a gene. This CDR3 spans 15 amino acids. CDR3 in amino acids: CAWNPGLAGGLEQYF. In DNA form, the CDR3 reads TGTGCCTGGAACCCTGGACTAGCGGGGGGGCTAGAGCAGTACTTC.

The V and J genes are TRBV6-6 and TRBJ1-1, with TRBD1 as a possible D gene (5 bases). V shed 7 bases and J shed 1 base, with 16 bases lying between them. Germline CDR1 MNHNY, CDR2 SVGAGI (reference sequence). The CDR3 extends over 15 amino acids. The DNA for the CDR3 is TGTGCCAGCACACCGGAGGGGAGGGGGAACACTGAAGCTTTCTTT. Translated: CASTPEGRGNTEAFF.

The chain uses TRBV6-5 and TRBJ2-2; D remains ambiguous. The germline CDR1 and CDR2 sequences are MNHEY and SVGAGI. V lost 5 bases and J 5 bases, leaving 9 bases between the germline ends. The CDR3 length is 13 residues. This CDR3 is CASSDLRTGELFF. The CDR3 bases are TGTGCCAGCAGTGACCTACGGACCGGGGAGCTGTTTTTT.

The chain couples TRBV30 to TRBJ1-1, with D unresolved. V was cut by 0 bases and J by 1 base, with 6 bases left in between. Germline lookup yields CDR1 GTSNPN and CDR2 SVGIG (reference sequence). The CDR3 has 13 amino acids. CDR3 protein: CAWSVAENTEAFF. CDR3 sequence (DNA): TGTGCCTGGAGTGTAGCCGAGAACACTGAAGCTTTCTTT.

This clone is a singleton in its sample. This sequence joins TRBV11-1 and TRBJ2-3, with 11 nucleotides matching TRBD2. Germline V gene lookup returns CDR1 SGHAT and CDR2 FQDESV (reference sequence). The CDR3 covers 17 residues. V dropped 5 bases and J dropped 2; count of bases not matched to a gene: 9. In nucleotides, the CDR3 is TGTGCCAGCAGCCCCGGCCTAGCGGGGGGCATCACAGATACGCAGTATTTT. Amino acid sequence: CASSPGLAGGITDTQYF.

The chain employs TRBV4-3 and TRBJ1-1; 7 positions agree with TRBD1. The germline gives CDR1 LGHNA, CDR2 YSLEER. V lost 6 bases, J lost 3 bases, and 10 bases stayed unmatched. This CDR3 is built from 15 residues. The CDR3 sequence: CASRDRPTAYTEAFF. Written as DNA, the CDR3 is TGCGCCAGCAGGGACAGGCCAACGGCGTACACTGAAGCTTTCTTT.

The V call is TRBV4-1, the J call TRBJ2-7, with 7 bases lining up with TRBD2. Germline V gene data show CDR1 as MGHRA and CDR2 as YSYEKL. The length of the CDR3 is 13 residues. V was clipped by 3 bases and J by 3 bases; unmatched bases: 2. The CDR3 coding sequence is TGCGCCAGCAGCCAGGGGACTATCTACGAGCAGTACTTC. It specifies CASSQGTIYEQYF.

Concerning this clone itself: The germline gene is not matched at one end of the junction; a read error may be the cause. The rearrangement joins TRBV29-1 to TRBJ2-3; D possibly corresponds to TRBD1 (5 bases). CDR3 size: 13 residues. Per the germline V gene, CDR1 is SQVTM and CDR2 is ANQGSEA. For the CDR3, the DNA is TGCAGCGTTGAAGATCGGCCAGGGTTAAGGCGTTTTTTT. This translates into CSVEDRPGLRRFF.

This clone showed up just once. The J gene is TRBJ2-5, the V gene TRBV5-1, with D perhaps TRBD1 (6 bases). The V end lost 4 bases, the J end lost 7 bases, and 20 bases lay between the germline ends. The CDR3 consists of 15 residues. Germline CDR1 reads SGHRS; CDR2 reads YFSETQ. The CDR3 sequence is CASSVGDTKVGTQYF. The CDR3 region has the DNA TGCGCCAGCAGCGTCGGGGACACAAAAGTGGGGACCCAGTACTTC.

The chain combines TRBV5-1 with TRBJ1-4; perhaps TRBD1 as D (6 bases). From germline, CDR1 is SGHRS and CDR2 YFSETQ. The length of the CDR3 is 19 residues. Trimming stripped 3 bases from V and 1 base from J, with 22 bases between. The CDR3 DNA reads as TGCGCCAGCAGCTCCGGGCCCTGGGACACCCGAAAAACTAATGAAAAACTGTTTTTT. Translating gives CASSSGPWDTRKTNEKLFF.

The genes are TRBV6-6 and TRBJ2-7; D uncertain. This CDR3 is 15 amino acids long. V lost 0 bases, J lost 5 bases, and 14 bases lay in between. The V gene's germline CDR1 is MNHNY and CDR2 SVGAGI (reference sequence). The CDR3 protein is CASSYSILGSHEQYF. Written as DNA, the CDR3 is TGTGCCAGCAGTTACTCGATCTTAGGGTCCCACGAGCAGTACTTC.

The chain joins TRBV9 to TRBJ2-7; unclear D gene. The CDR3 loop spans 14 amino acids. Germline loops: CDR1 SGDLS, CDR2 YYNGEE. V dropped 1 base and J dropped 3 bases, with 11 bases sitting between them. CDR3 amino acids: CASSVLPFNYEQYF. CDR3 in DNA: TGTGCCAGCAGCGTACTCCCCTTCAACTACGAGCAGTACTTC.

Only a few counts were recorded for this clone. The CDR3 coding sequence is TGTGCCAGCAGCTGGGATCTGAATCAGCCCCAGCATTTT. Its translation: CASSWDLNQPQHF. The genes are TRBV7-7 and TRBJ1-5; D unresolved. This CDR3 spans 13 amino acids. From germline, CDR1 is SSHAT and CDR2 FNYEAQ (reference sequence). The V and J ends lost 4 bases and 4 bases respectively, with 8 bases between them.

The chain carries TRBV7-6 and TRBJ2-3; no definite D call. CDR3 size: 14 residues. CDR1 and CDR2 (germline): SGHVS, FNYEAQ. Deletions cut 0 bases from V and 3 bases from J, with 7 bases between. The CDR3 loop is CASSLARRTDTQYF. Here the CDR3 DNA reads TGTGCCAGCAGCTTAGCTCGTCGGACAGATACGCAGTATTTT.

This chain uses TRBV27 with TRBJ2-3, with TRBD2 as a possible D gene (5 bases). V was clipped by 7 bases and J by 0 bases, with 14 bases between them. Per germline, CDR1 MNHEY and CDR2 SMNVEV (reference sequence). The CDR3 runs to 15 residues. The CDR3 protein is CASTPAEASTDTQYF. CDR3 DNA sequence: TGTGCCAGCACCCCCGCGGAGGCTAGCACAGATACGCAGTATTTT.

The V gene is TRBV11-3, the J gene TRBJ2-7; 11 bases agree with TRBD1. The J segment lost 6 bases and the V segment lost 4 bases, leaving 8 bases of the junction unmatched. This CDR3 has 15 residues. The germline V gene has CDR1 SGHNT and CDR2 YENEEA. In DNA, the CDR3 is TGTGCCAGCAGCTCCGGACAGGGGGCGTATATCGAGCAGTACTTC. Amino acid sequence: CASSSGQGAYIEQYF.

Details on this clone: At one boundary the junction diverges from the germline segment, which might be a read error. CDR3 amino acids: CASSFSNYGYTF. The DNA for the CDR3 is TGTGCCAGCAGCTTTAGTAACTATGGCTACACCTTC. The chain employs TRBV5-1 and TRBJ1-2; D is unresolved. The CDR3 spans 12 residues. Germline V lookup: CDR1 SGHRS, CDR2 YFSETQ.

The chain is built from TRBV29-1 and TRBJ2-5, with TRBD2 matching over 13 bases. Germline lookup yields CDR1 SQVTM and CDR2 ANQGSEA. Trimming cost V 7 bases and J 5 bases; bases outside gene matches: 7. The CDR3 has 14 residues. The CDR3 protein is CSGGTSGIGETQYF. CDR3 in DNA: TGCAGCGGTGGGACTAGCGGGATAGGGGAGACCCAGTACTTC.

This chain links TRBV11-2 with TRBJ1-2; no clear D. Germline CDR1 reads SGHAT; CDR2 reads FQNNGV. V was pared by 0 bases and J by 2 bases, with 10 bases between. The CDR3 has 15 amino acids. The CDR3: CASSLDDKPNYGYTF. The CDR3 nucleotides read TGTGCCAGCAGCTTAGATGACAAGCCAAACTATGGCTACACCTTC.

The chain recombines TRBV11-3 with TRBJ2-1; TRBD2 agrees at 11 bases. With 0 bases clipped from V and 9 bases from J, the junction kept 1 base outside the gene matches. This CDR3 is 14 amino acids long. From germline, CDR1 is SGHNT and CDR2 YENEEA. CDR3 residues: CASSLEGTSGEQFF. As DNA, the CDR3 is TGTGCCAGCAGCTTAGAGGGGACTAGCGGTGAGCAGTTCTTC.

The CDR3 nucleotides read TGTGCCAGTAGTATTACCGGGGGGGGCTCCTACAATGAGCAGTTCTTC. Its translation: CASSITGGGSYNEQFF. The V call is TRBV19, the J call TRBJ2-1; 8 bases are shared with TRBD2. Looked up from germline, CDR1 is LNHDA and CDR2 is SQIVND (reference sequence). The length of the CDR3 is 16 residues. Trimming took 3 bases from V and 0 from J; bases not matched to a gene: 4.

This chain links TRBV2 with TRBJ1-5; tentative D call: TRBD1 (6 bases). CDR3 size: 16 residues. Germline CDR1 SNHLY, CDR2 FYNNEI. Between the trimmed V and J ends, which lost 6 bases and 0 bases, there was a span of 15 bases. The CDR3 sequence is CASRRGQTSSNQPQHF. The CDR3, as DNA: TGTGCCAGCAGAAGAGGACAGACTTCTAGCAATCAGCCCCAGCATTTT.

The chain uses TRBV5-1 and TRBJ1-2, with D perhaps matching TRBD1 (6 bases). Germline CDR1 and CDR2: SGHRS and YFSETQ. Trimming pared 1 base from V and 10 bases from J, leaving 14 bases between. The CDR3 consists of 13 residues. The CDR3 loop reads CASSLSEQGPYTF. The CDR3 DNA is TGCGCCAGCAGCTTGTCCGAACAGGGACCCTACACCTTC.

The chain couples TRBV29-1 to TRBJ1-1, with 8 nucleotides matching TRBD1. J gave up 3 bases and V 4 bases, and 7 bases lay outside the gene matches. Germline lookup yields CDR1 SQVTM and CDR2 ANQGSEA. This CDR3 spans 14 amino acids. The CDR3 is CSVGRNRGDTEAFF. The CDR3 DNA sequence: TGCAGCGTTGGCCGGAACAGGGGGGACACTGAAGCTTTCTTT.

The rearrangement uses TRBV27 and TRBJ2-7; D gene uncertain. Germline-derived CDR1 and CDR2 are MNHEY and SMNVEV (reference sequence). This CDR3 contains 13 residues. Trimming pared 3 bases from V and 6 bases from J, leaving 12 bases between. For the CDR3, the DNA is TGTGCCAGCAGTTTGGGCGGTCGAGGCGAGCAGTACTTC. Protein product: CASSLGGRGEQYF.

The chain carries TRBV19 and TRBJ2-7; a possible D gene is TRBD2 (5 bases). Per germline, CDR1 LNHDA and CDR2 SQIVND (reference sequence). The CDR3 runs 16 residues. Trimming cost V 0 bases and J 4 bases, with 16 bases left between them. The CDR3 DNA is TGTGCCAGTAGTATAGATCTTGGAACGGGATCGTACGAGCAGTACTTC. Protein: CASSIDLGTGSYEQYF.